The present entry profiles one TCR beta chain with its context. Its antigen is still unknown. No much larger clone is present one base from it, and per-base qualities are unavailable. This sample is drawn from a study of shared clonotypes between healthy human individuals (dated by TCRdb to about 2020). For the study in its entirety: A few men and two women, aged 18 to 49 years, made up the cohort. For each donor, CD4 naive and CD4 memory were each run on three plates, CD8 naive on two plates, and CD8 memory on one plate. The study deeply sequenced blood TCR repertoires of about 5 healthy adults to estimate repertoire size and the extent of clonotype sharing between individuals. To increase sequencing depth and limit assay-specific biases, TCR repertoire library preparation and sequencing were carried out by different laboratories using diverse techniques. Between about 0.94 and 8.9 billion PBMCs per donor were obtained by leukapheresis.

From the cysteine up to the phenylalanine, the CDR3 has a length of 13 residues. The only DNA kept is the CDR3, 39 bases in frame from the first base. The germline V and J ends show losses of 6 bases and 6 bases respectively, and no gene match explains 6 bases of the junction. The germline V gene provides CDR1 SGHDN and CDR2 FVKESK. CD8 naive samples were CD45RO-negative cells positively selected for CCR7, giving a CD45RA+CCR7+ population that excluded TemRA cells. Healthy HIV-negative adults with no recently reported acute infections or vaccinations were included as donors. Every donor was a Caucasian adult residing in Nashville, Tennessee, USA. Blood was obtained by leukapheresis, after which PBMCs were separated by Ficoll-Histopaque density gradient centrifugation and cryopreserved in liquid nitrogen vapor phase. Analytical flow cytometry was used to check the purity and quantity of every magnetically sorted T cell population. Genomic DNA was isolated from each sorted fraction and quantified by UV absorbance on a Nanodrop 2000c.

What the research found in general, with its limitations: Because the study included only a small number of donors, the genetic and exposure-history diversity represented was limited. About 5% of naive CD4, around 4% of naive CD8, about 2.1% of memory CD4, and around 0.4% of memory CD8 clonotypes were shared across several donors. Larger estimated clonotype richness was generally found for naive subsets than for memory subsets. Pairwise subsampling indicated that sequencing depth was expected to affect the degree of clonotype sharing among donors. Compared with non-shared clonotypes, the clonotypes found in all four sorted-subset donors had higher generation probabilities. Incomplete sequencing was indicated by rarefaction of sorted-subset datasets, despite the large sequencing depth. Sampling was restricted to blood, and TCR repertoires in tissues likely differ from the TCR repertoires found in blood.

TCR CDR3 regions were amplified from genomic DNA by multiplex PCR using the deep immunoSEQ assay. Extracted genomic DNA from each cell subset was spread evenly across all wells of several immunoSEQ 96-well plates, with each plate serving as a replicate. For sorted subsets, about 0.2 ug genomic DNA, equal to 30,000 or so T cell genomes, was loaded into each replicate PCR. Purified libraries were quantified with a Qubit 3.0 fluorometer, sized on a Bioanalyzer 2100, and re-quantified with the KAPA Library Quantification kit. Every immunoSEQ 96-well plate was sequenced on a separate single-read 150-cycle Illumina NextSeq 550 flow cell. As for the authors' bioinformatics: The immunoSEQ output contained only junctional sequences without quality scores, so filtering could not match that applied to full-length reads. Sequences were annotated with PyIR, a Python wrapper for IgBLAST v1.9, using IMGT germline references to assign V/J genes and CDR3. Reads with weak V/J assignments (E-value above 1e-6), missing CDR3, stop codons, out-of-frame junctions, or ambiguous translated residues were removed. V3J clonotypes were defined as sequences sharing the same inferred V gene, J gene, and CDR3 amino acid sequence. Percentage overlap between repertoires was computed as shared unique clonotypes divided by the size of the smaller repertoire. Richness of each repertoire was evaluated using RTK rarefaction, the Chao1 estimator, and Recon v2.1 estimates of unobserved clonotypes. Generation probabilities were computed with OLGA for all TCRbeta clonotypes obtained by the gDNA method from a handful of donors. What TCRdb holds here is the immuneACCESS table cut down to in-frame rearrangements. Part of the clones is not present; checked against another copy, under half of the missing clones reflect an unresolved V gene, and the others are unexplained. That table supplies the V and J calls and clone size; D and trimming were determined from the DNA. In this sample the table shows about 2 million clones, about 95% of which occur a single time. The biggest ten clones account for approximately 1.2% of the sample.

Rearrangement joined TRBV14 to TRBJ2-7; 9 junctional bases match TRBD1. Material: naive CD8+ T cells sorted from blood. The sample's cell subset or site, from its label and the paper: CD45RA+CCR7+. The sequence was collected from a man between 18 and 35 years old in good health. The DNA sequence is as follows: TGTGCCAGCAGTTTCACAGGGGGCGGCGAGCAGTACTTC. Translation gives CASSFTGGGEQYF.